Listed below are T cell receptor beta chains from one sample, sequenced in a study of blood T cell repertoires in COVID-19. Produced via immunoSEQ multiplex PCR; TCRdb's table is partial and in-frame only. The sample includes roughly 190,000 clones, around 90% of them seen just once. The specimen was PBMCs or T cells enriched from blood (not recorded which). These receptors came from a woman under 40 who had recovered from COVID-19. Both conserved end residues are trimmed from each CDR3. The D gene is left open where the match is weak. Size tells how often a clone was seen (once, few, many) or the class of an expanded clone, and some rows leave it out.

>TRBJ2-5|TRBV27|once|NA
ASSSRETGGDGTQY
>TRBJ2-5|TRBV7-2|NA|NA
AIGLVGGQETQY
>TRBJ2-1|TRBV5-4|NA|NA
ASSLPGQIRYNEQF
>TRBJ1-5|TRBV5-6|NA|NA
ASSAGVNSNQPQH
>TRBJ1-2|TRBV27|NA|NA
ASSLSPVYGYT
>TRBJ2-3|TRBV7-9|NA|TRBD2
ASSLGASGDLTDTQY
>TRBJ1-6|TRBV5-8|NA|TRBD1
ASTSTGKKGSPLH
>TRBJ2-1|TRBV19|NA|TRBD1
ASSIGARTGGNSLTDSYNEQF
>TRBJ2-7|TRBV18|NA|TRBD1
ASSPQPGTGVSYEQY
>TRBJ2-3|TRBV2|NA|NA
ASSSRDIATDTQY
>TRBJ2-1|TRBV5-1|NA|TRBD2
ASSLSGASSYNEQF
>TRBJ2-3|TRBV5-4|NA|NA
ASSSSMASGTDTQY
>TRBJ1-2|TRBV19|NA|NA
ASRRRDTGNYGYT
>TRBJ1-5|TRBV19|NA|NA
ASSLRGRYSNQPQH
>TRBJ1-2|TRBV10-3|NA|TRBD1
AISDTGQGGNYGYT
>TRBJ1-3|TRBV7-2|NA|NA
ASSLSSGPGNTIY
>TRBJ2-1|TRBV18|NA|TRBD2
ASSPPGARSSGGAMYEQF
>TRBJ2-1|TRBV7-9|once|TRBD2
ASSLVVLTSPNEQF
>TRBJ2-1|TRBV29-1|NA|TRBD2
SVAGGGTSGLEQF
>TRBJ2-2|TRBV4-3|NA|TRBD2
ASSQETSGYTGELF
>TRBJ2-2|TRBV9|NA|TRBD2
ASSVIAGGRRGTGELF
>TRBJ1-2|TRBV19|NA|NA
ASSILSGNYGYT
>TRBJ1-2|TRBV19|NA|NA
ASSIRGTDYGYT
>TRBJ2-3|TRBV5-5|NA|TRBD2
ASSLEGGTSGTSTDTQY
>TRBJ2-3|TRBV9|NA|TRBD1
ASSVEDRVWTDTQY
>TRBJ1-4|TRBV7-8|NA|TRBD1
ASSLDGQGNEKLF
>TRBJ1-2|TRBV9|NA|NA
ASSVSLEGTGDGYT
>TRBJ1-2|TRBV4-1|NA|NA
ASSQGLQGVWGYT
>TRBJ2-7|TRBV5-6|NA|NA
ASRGLTYEQY
>TRBJ1-1|TRBV29-1|NA|NA
SATGKKNTEAF
>TRBJ2-7|TRBV5-5|NA|TRBD1
ASSFSEDRGPYEQY
>TRBJ2-3|TRBV10-3|NA|NA
AISGGTDTQY
>TRBJ2-3|TRBV1|NA|NA
TSSQGASGTSTDTQY
>TRBJ1-4|TRBV15|NA|NA
ATSQIATNEKLF
>TRBJ1-2|TRBV7-2|once|NA
ASHAGLNYGYT